A selection of T cell receptor beta chains follows, all from one sample in a study of T cell responses to AZD1222 COVID-19 vaccine. Method: immunoSEQ multiplex PCR; TCRdb's copy keeps in-frame clones and lacks some. The sample shows 130,000 to 150,000 clones, roughly 88% of them seen only once. Sample: peripheral blood, taken 28 days after the second AZD1222 dose. Receptors were obtained from an adult who received the AZD1222 COVID-19 vaccine. CDR3s include the opening cysteine and the closing phenylalanine or tryptophan. Fields, in order: D gene, J gene, V gene, clone size, CDR3 DNA, CDR3 protein. D genes are given only for firm matches. Size is omitted from some rows. Given values are once, few, many or a class for expanded clones.

TRBD1 | TRBJ2-2 | TRBV5-6 | NA | TGTGCCAGCAGTCCGGGACAGCTGAACACCGGGGAGCTGTTTTTT | CASSPGQLNTGELFF
NA | TRBJ2-7 | TRBV19 | NA | TGTGCCAGTAGTATATCGGGGGCCTCCTACGAGCAGTACTTC | CASSISGASYEQYF
NA | TRBJ2-2 | TRBV6-5 | NA | TGTGCCAGCAGTTACAAAGGCACCGGGGAGCTGTTTTTT | CASSYKGTGELFF
NA | TRBJ1-5 | TRBV6-5 | NA | TGTGCCAGCAGTTACTCGAGGGGGCAGCCCCAGCATTTT | CASSYSRGQPQHF
NA | TRBJ2-1 | TRBV4-1 | NA | TGCGCCAGCAGCCAAGTACCCGATCGTGGAGGCCCCTACAATGAGCAGTTCTTC | CASSQVPDRGGPYNEQFF
NA | TRBJ2-3 | TRBV10-3 | NA | TGTGCCATCGGGGAGAGAGGCTCTAGCACAGATACGCAGTATTTT | CAIGERGSSTDTQYF
TRBD1 | TRBJ1-2 | TRBV5-1 | NA | TGCGCCAGCAGCTTGGCAGGGGGCGTCGCGCCTCTACTTAGATATGGCTACACCTTC | CASSLAGGVAPLLRYGYTF
TRBD1 | TRBJ1-1 | TRBV7-9 | once | TGTGCCAGCAGTCACACATCGGTGGGACAGGGACCCACTGAAGCTTTCTTT | CASSHTSVGQGPTEAFF
NA | TRBJ1-6 | TRBV27 | once | TGTGCCAGCAGTTTAGAGGGGTCGAGAAATTCACCCCTCCACTTT | CASSLEGSRNSPLHF
NA | TRBJ2-2 | TRBV1 | NA | TGCACCAGCAGCCATATGGAACTAGCGGGACCCGGGGAGCTGTTTTTT | CTSSHMELAGPGELFF
TRBD2 | TRBJ2-1 | TRBV7-9 | NA | TGTGCCAGCAGCTCGACTAGCGGAGGAGACTACAATGAGCAGTTCTTC | CASSSTSGGDYNEQFF
TRBD1 | TRBJ1-2 | TRBV3-1/TRBV3-2 | NA | TGTGCCAGCAGCCAAGAACAGGGGGATGGCTACACCTTC | CASSQEQGDGYTF
NA | TRBJ2-1 | TRBV6-6 | NA | TGTGCCAGCGGGGCGGGGTTAAGTGAGCAGTTCTTC | CASGAGLSEQFF
NA | TRBJ1-6 | TRBV27 | NA | TGTGCCAGCAGTTTAGGTATTAATTCACCCCTCCACTTT | CASSLGINSPLHF
TRBD1 | TRBJ1-1 | TRBV5-1 | NA | TGCGCCAGCAGCCCGGGGGACAGTCTAAGCACTGAAGCTTTCTTT | CASSPGDSLSTEAFF
NA | TRBJ1-3 | TRBV7-2 | NA | TGTGCCAGCAGCTTAGGAATCTACGGGGCTGGAAACACCATATATTTT | CASSLGIYGAGNTIYF
NA | TRBJ2-1 | TRBV29-1 | NA | TGCAGCGTTGGACGGTCGGGGAATGAGCAGTTCTTC | CSVGRSGNEQFF
TRBD1 | TRBJ1-1 | TRBV18 | NA | TGTGCCAGCTCCCAACCCGGGACAGGGGTGACTGAAGCTTTCTTT | CASSQPGTGVTEAFF
TRBD1 | TRBJ2-5 | TRBV5-6 | NA | TGTGCCAGCAGCACGCCTCGGACAGGGGAGACCCAGTACTTC | CASSTPRTGETQYF
NA | TRBJ1-1 | TRBV10-2 | NA | TGCGCCAGCAGTGTTGGCAGTATGAACACTGAAGCTTTCTTT | CASSVGSMNTEAFF
NA | TRBJ2-7 | TRBV5-6 | NA | TGTGCCACCCACAGAACCACAGGGGGGGCCCCTCCGTACGAGCAGTACTTC | CATHRTTGGAPPYEQYF
TRBD2 | TRBJ2-2 | TRBV7-6 | few | TGTGCCAGCAGCCTGGGGACTAGTGTTACCGGGGAGCTGTTTTTT | CASSLGTSVTGELFF
TRBD2 | TRBJ2-2 | TRBV2 | NA | TGTGCCAGCAGTTACGGACTAGCCGGCACCGGGGAGCTGTTTTTT | CASSYGLAGTGELFF
NA | TRBJ2-1 | TRBV24-1 | NA | TGTGCCACCAGTGAGGGACGGTCCTCCTACAATGAGCAGTTCTTC | CATSEGRSSYNEQFF
NA | TRBJ1-2 | TRBV19 | NA | TGTGCCAGTTCCGAGGCTAACTATGGCTACACCTTC | CASSEANYGYTF
NA | TRBJ2-1 | TRBV5-1 | NA | TGCGCCAGCAGCTTGGTGATAGGGGCTGTAGTCTATGAGCAGTTCTTC | CASSLVIGAVVYEQFF
NA | TRBJ1-1 | TRBV5-8 | NA | TGTGCCAGCAGCCTGCAGGGGACGAACACTGAAGCTTTCTTT | CASSLQGTNTEAFF
NA | TRBJ1-6 | TRBV5-1 | NA | TGCGCCAGCAGCTTGGGGCGGGGGCCTAATTCACCCCTCCACTTT | CASSLGRGPNSPLHF
NA | TRBJ1-2 | TRBV25-1 | NA | TGTGCCAGCAGTGGAGGGAGGGGCTACACCTTC | CASSGGRGYTF
NA | TRBJ2-2 | TRBV9 | NA | TGTGCCAGCAGCCCCCTTGACGGGGAGCTGTTTTTT | CASSPLDGELFF
NA | TRBJ2-7 | TRBV6-5 | NA | TGTGCCAGCAGTCCACAGGGTATCGAGCAGTACTTC | CASSPQGIEQYF
TRBD2 | TRBJ2-1 | TRBV6-6 | NA | TGTGCCAGCAGTAAGCCGGGACTAGCGGGTTCTGAGCAGTTCTTC | CASSKPGLAGSEQFF
TRBD1 | TRBJ1-4 | TRBV18 | NA | TGTGCCAGCAGACAGGGAACTAATGAAAAACTGTTTTTT | CASRQGTNEKLFF
NA | TRBJ2-2 | TRBV6-5 | NA | TGTGCCAGCAGTTTTCGAGGGCCAAACCCCGGGGAGCTGTTTTTT | CASSFRGPNPGELFF
TRBD1 | TRBJ1-3 | TRBV28 | NA | TGTGCCAGCAGTCGAGGACAGGAGTTCACCATATATTTT | CASSRGQEFTIYF
NA | TRBJ1-6 | TRBV19 | once | TGTGCCAGAACAGGGTCCTATAATTCACCCCTCCACTTT | CARTGSYNSPLHF
NA | TRBJ2-4 | TRBV6-1 | NA | TGTGCCAGCAGTGTGATTGGCGGGCAGTCAGCCAAAAACATTCAGTACTTC | CASSVIGGQSAKNIQYF
NA | TRBJ1-4 | TRBV7-9 | NA | TGTGCCAGCAGCCCCCACTTAAGAGGGACGGCGAATGAAAAACTGTTTTTT | CASSPHLRGTANEKLFF
TRBD2 | TRBJ2-1 | TRBV5-1 | NA | TGCGCCAGCAGCTTCTTTAGCGGGGGCCGGAGCTCCTACAATGAGCAGTTCTTC | CASSFFSGGRSSYNEQFF
NA | TRBJ2-7 | TRBV19 | NA | TGTGCCAGTAGTATCAGGACAAGGTCCTACGAGCAGTACTTC | CASSIRTRSYEQYF
NA | TRBJ1-1 | TRBV9 | NA | TGTGCCAGCAGCGCCGGGGGTGGTGGCACTGAAGCTTTCTTT | CASSAGGGGTEAFF
NA | TRBJ2-7 | TRBV18 | NA | TGTGCCAGCTCACCCCTCAGCGTAGACGAGCAGTACTTC | CASSPLSVDEQYF
NA | TRBJ1-6 | TRBV6-5 | NA | TGTGCCAGCAGTCCAAGCTCCTATAATTCACCCCTCCACTTT | CASSPSSYNSPLHF
NA | TRBJ2-3 | TRBV11-3 | NA | TGTGCCAGCAGCTTATTAGCGGAGCCGGGAGATACGCAGTATTTT | CASSLLAEPGDTQYF
TRBD1 | TRBJ2-7 | TRBV18 | NA | TGTGCCAGCTCACGTTCGAGGGGGCCTGACGAGCAGTACTTC | CASSRSRGPDEQYF
TRBD1 | TRBJ2-4 | TRBV11-2 | NA | TGTGCCAGCAGCTTGCAGGGGGCAGGCAAAAACATTCAGTACTTC | CASSLQGAGKNIQYF
NA | TRBJ2-1 | TRBV12-3/TRBV12-4 | NA | TGTGCCAGCAGTTTAATGGAGAGTGAGCAGTTCTTC | CASSLMESEQFF
TRBD1 | TRBJ2-3 | TRBV11-2 | once | TGTGCCAGCAGCTTAGTTTGGGGGACAGGGGGAATGACAGATACGCAGTATTTT | CASSLVWGTGGMTDTQYF
NA | TRBJ2-7 | TRBV13 | NA | TGTGCCAGCAGCTTAAAGGAGGGCGGGATCGGCCACGAGCAGTACTTC | CASSLKEGGIGHEQYF
NA | TRBJ1-6 | TRBV5-4 | NA | TGTGCCAGCAGCAACCCTAAGGGGGGGTCACCCCTCCACTTT | CASSNPKGGSPLHF
NA | TRBJ1-2 | TRBV5-1 | NA | TGCGCCAGCAGCCCGGACGTTAACTATGGCTACACCTTC | CASSPDVNYGYTF
NA | TRBJ2-2 | TRBV11-2 | NA | TGTGCCAGCAGCCCAGTTCGTGGACGTCGCACCGGGGAGCTGTTTTTT | CASSPVRGRRTGELFF
NA | TRBJ1-2 | TRBV10-3 | NA | TGTGCCATCAGTGAGTCGGCAGGGCTAGGCGGCTACACCTTC | CAISESAGLGGYTF
TRBD1 | TRBJ2-7 | TRBV15 | NA | TGTGCCACCAGCCCCCGGTGGGGGACAGGGGAAGAGCAGTACTTC | CATSPRWGTGEEQYF
NA | TRBJ1-5 | TRBV27 | NA | TGTGCCAGCAGTTTAGGTCTTAATCAGCCCCAGCATTTT | CASSLGLNQPQHF